This T cell receptor (beta chain) came from a study of radiation and T cells in renal cell carcinoma. Broader study findings: From baseline, blood top tumor clonotypes peaked at 2 weeks post-radiation.

Noted time point: blood 4 weeks post-SBRT, at nephrectomy. Sample treatment: 15 Gy SBRT to primary tumor, nephrectomy 4 weeks later. This renal cell carcinoma was of the clear cell type. This CDR3 is 12 amino acids long. The germline V and J ends were trimmed by 8 bases and 2 bases, with 10 bases remaining between them. Germline loops: CDR1 MNHNY, CDR2 SVGAGI (reference sequence). Clones were sequenced by immunoSEQ multiplex PCR, and TCRdb holds only the in-frame ones, with some missing. The table lists 50,000 to 65,000 clones, around three quarters of them singletons. With regard to this clone: Its specificity is unknown.

The receptor's source is a man in his 60s with renal cell carcinoma. The gene calls are TRBV6-6 and TRBJ2-7, with D tentatively TRBD1 or TRBD2 (5 bases each). The sequenced sample was blood, obtained from a patient whose treatment included radiotherapy and nephrectomy. The CDR3 coding sequence is TGTGCCAGCGGCAGGGACCCCTACGAGCAGTACTTC. Its protein is CASGRDPYEQYF.